This TCR beta chain was profiled in a study of blood T cell repertoires in COVID-19. Study summary: Material from acute and convalescent COVID-19 was sourced from the United States, Italy and Spain. PBMCs, B-cell-depleted T cells, or T cells provided the cDNA or gDNA that made up the material.

In Seattle, patients joined the study during active infection and were tracked longitudinally. Authors' methods: Estimated nucleated cell counts came from reference gene primer amplification. Data came from immunoSEQ multiplex PCR; TCRdb stores just in-frame clones and leaves some out. V, J and clone size reflect that table, while D and trimming were determined from the DNA. Of approximately 110,000 clones listed, about 85% are singletons. The V gene end was trimmed by 1 base and the J gene end by 6 bases; junction bases not matched to a gene: 1. CDR3 length equals 15 residues. Looked up from germline, CDR1 is LGHNA and CDR2 is YSLEER. As regards this clone: Distinct nucleotide sequences in the sample also encode this CDR3.

The rearrangement links TRBV4-3 to TRBJ2-1, with TRBD2 matching over 12 bases. The receptor's source is a woman over 75 with COVID-19, enrolled during active disease. Input material: peripheral blood. CDR3 loop: CASSQGLAGVNEQFF. The CDR3 DNA reads TGCGCCAGCAGCCAAGGACTAGCGGGAGTCAATGAGCAGTTCTTC.